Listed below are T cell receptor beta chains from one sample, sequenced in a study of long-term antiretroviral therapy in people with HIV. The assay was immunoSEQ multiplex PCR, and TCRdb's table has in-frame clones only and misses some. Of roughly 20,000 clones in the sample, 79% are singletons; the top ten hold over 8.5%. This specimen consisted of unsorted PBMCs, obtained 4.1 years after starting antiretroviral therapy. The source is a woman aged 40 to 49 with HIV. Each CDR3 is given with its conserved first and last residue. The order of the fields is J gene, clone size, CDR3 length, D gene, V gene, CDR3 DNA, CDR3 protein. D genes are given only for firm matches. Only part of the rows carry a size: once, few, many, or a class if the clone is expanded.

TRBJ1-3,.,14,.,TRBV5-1,TGCGCCAGCAGTGCGGGGAGCTCTGGAAACACCATATATTTT,CASSAGSSGNTIYF
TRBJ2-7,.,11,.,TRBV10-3,TGTGCCATCAGCGGGGGCTACGAGCAGTACTTC,CAISGGYEQYF
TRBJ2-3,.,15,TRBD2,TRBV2,TGTGCCAGCTCCGGACTAGCGGGGATCACAGATACGCAGTATTTT,CASSGLAGITDTQYF
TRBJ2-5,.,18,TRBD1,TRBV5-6,TGTGCCAGCAGCCCCATCCGGGACAGCTTTGGTATGAGGGAGACCCAGTACTTC,CASSPIRDSFGMRETQYF
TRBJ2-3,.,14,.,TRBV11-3,TGTGCCAGCAGGGCCCTCGGGGGCGGAGATACGCAGTATTTT,CASRALGGGDTQYF
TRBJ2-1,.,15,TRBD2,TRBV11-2,TGTGCCAGCAGCTTAGGAGCGGGGAGAGGGAATGAGCAGTTCTTC,CASSLGAGRGNEQFF
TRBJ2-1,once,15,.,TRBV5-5,TGTGCCAGCAGCTTGGTACGGGGGCTGGGGTATGAGCAGTTCTTC,CASSLVRGLGYEQFF
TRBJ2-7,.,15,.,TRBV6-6,TGTGCCAGCAGGCAGGCGGGAACGATCTCCTACGAGCAGTACTTC,CASRQAGTISYEQYF
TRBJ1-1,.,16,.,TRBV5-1,TGCGCCAGCAGCTTGGGACTTATCGGGGGGTTGACTGAAGCTTTCTTT,CASSLGLIGGLTEAFF
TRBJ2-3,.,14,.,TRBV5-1,TGCGCCAGCAGCTTAACTGGGGTAGCAGATACGCAGTATTTT,CASSLTGVADTQYF
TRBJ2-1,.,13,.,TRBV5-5,TGTGCCAGCAGATCGCGAGGGAACAATGAGCAGTTCTTC,CASRSRGNNEQFF
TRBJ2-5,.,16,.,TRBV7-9,TGTGCCAGCAGCCTCGGTTGGACAGCCGAAAGGGAGACCCAGTACTTC,CASSLGWTAERETQYF
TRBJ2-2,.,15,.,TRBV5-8,TGTGCCAGCAGCCGGGGACGGCCTAACACCGGGGAGCTGTTTTTT,CASSRGRPNTGELFF
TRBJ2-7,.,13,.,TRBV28,TGTGCCAGCACTCCGGGCCCCATGGACGAGCAGTACTTC,CASTPGPMDEQYF
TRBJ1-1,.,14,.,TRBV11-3,TGTGCCAGCAGCGGCAGGGGACCGAACACTGAAGCTTTCTTT,CASSGRGPNTEAFF
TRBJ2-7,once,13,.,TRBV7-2,TGTGCCAGCAGCCTCTGGCTCGCCTACGAGCAGTACTTC,CASSLWLAYEQYF
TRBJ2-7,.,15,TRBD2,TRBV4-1,TGCGCCAGCAGCCAGGGGACTAGCGGGAATAGAGAGCAGTACTTC,CASSQGTSGNREQYF
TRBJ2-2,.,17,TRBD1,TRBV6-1,TGTGCCAGCAGTGAAGGCGGGACAGGGACCTACACCGGGGAGCTGTTTTTT,CASSEGGTGTYTGELFF
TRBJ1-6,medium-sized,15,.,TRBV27,TGTGCCAGCAGCCCGCAACAGGGAGGACAATCACCCCTCCACTTT,CASSPQQGGQSPLHF
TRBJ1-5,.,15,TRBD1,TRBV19,TGTGCCAGTAGTGACGACAGGGGGAGCAATCAGCCCCAGCATTTT,CASSDDRGSNQPQHF
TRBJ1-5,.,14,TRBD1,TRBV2,TGTGCCAGCAGTGAGCAGGGGGCCGGGCAGCCCCAGCATTTT,CASSEQGAGQPQHF
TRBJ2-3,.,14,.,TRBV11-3,TGTGCCAGCAGCTTAACTGCTGCGACAGATACGCAGTATTTT,CASSLTAATDTQYF
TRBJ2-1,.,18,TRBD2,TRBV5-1,TGCGCCAGCAGCTTGGATCCCCCGACTAGCGGGAGGACTAATGAGCAGTTCTTC,CASSLDPPTSGRTNEQFF
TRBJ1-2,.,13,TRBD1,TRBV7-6,TGTGCCAGCAGCTTGGAGACAGGGGGAGGCTACACCTTC,CASSLETGGGYTF
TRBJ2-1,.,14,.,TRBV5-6,TGTGCCAGCAGCTTGACAGTATCCTACAATGAGCAGTTCTTC,CASSLTVSYNEQFF
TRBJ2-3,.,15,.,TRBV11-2,TGTGCCAGCAATCGGGGCGGGATTAGCACAGATACGCAGTATTTT,CASNRGGISTDTQYF
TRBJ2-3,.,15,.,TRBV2,TGTGCCAGCAGTGAAGGCGTCCCCTTCACAGATACGCAGTATTTT,CASSEGVPFTDTQYF
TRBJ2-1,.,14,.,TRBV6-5,TGTGCCAGCAGTTCCGTCCTGCTGATAAATGAGCAGTTCTTC,CASSSVLLINEQFF
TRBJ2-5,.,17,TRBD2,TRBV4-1,TGCGCCAGCAGCCGATGGGCCGGGACTAGCGATGTAGAGACCCAGTACTTC,CASSRWAGTSDVETQYF
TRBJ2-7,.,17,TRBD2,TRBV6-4,TGTGCCAGCGGGATCCAGCCTTGGACTAGCGGATCCTACGAGCAGTACTTC,CASGIQPWTSGSYEQYF
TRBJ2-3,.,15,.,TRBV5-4,TGTGCCAGCAGCTTTCCGGGACAAGGAGCAGATACGCAGTATTTT,CASSFPGQGADTQYF
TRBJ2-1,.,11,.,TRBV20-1,TGCAGTGCTAGAGATCTACGTGAGCAGTTCTTC,CSARDLREQFF
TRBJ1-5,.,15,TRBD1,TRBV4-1,TGCGCCAGCAGCCCCGGACAGGCAACTGGCTCGCCCCAGCATTTT,CASSPGQATGSPQHF
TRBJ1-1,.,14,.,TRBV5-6,TGTGCCAGCAGCTTGAGTCGGATGAACACTGAAGCTTTCTTT,CASSLSRMNTEAFF
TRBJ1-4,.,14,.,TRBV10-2,TGCGCCAGCAAGCCCCAGGCAACTAATGAAAAACTGTTTTTT,CASKPQATNEKLFF
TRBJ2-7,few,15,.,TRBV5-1,TGCGCCAGCAGCTTCGGCAGGGGCGGTTTAAGCGAGCAGTACTTC,CASSFGRGGLSEQYF
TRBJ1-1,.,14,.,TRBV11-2,TGTGCCAGCAGCCCCTCGGGCCCAAACACTGAAGCTTTCTTT,CASSPSGPNTEAFF
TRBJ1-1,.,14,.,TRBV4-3,TGCGCCAGCAGCCAAGAAACAGGGTACACTGAAGCTTTCTTT,CASSQETGYTEAFF
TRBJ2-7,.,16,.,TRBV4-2,TGTGCCAGCAGCCAAGAACCCGGGCCTATCACCTACGAGCAGTACTTC,CASSQEPGPITYEQYF
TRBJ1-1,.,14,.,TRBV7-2,TGTGCCAGCAGCCCCCCGGGGGTATGGGCTGAAGCTTTCTTT,CASSPPGVWAEAFF
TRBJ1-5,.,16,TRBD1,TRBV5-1,TGCGCCAGCTGGGGGACAGGCAAAAATAGCAATCAGCCCCAGCATTTT,CASWGTGKNSNQPQHF
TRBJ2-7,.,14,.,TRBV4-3,TGCGCCAGCAGCCAAGGGGCCGGTTCCTACGAGCAGTACTTC,CASSQGAGSYEQYF
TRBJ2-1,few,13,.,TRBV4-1,TGCGCCAGCAGCCAGGATGTGGGTAATGAGCAGTTCTTC,CASSQDVGNEQFF
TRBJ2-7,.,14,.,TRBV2,TGTGCCAGCAGCACCGGGACGTATTCCTACGAGCAGTACTTC,CASSTGTYSYEQYF
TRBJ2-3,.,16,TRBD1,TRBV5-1,TGCGCCAGCAGCTTGGCCTTGGCAGGGGGTACAGATACGCAGTATTTT,CASSLALAGGTDTQYF
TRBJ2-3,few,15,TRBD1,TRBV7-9,TGTGCCAGCAGCTCGGGACAGGGGGCCACAGATACGCAGTATTTT,CASSSGQGATDTQYF
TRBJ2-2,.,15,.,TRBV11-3,TGTGCCAGCAGCTTAGCGGGGGGCGGAATCGGGGAGCTGTTTTTT,CASSLAGGGIGELFF
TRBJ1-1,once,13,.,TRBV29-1,TGCAGCGTTGCACAGGGAACGAACACTGAAGCTTTCTTT,CSVAQGTNTEAFF
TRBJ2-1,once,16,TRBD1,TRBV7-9,TGTGCCAGCAGTCCTCCAACCGGGACAGTCCACAATGAGCAGTTCTTC,CASSPPTGTVHNEQFF
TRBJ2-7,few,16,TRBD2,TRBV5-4,TGTGCCAGCAGCTTGCAACTAGCGGGATATGGAGACGAGCAGTACTTC,CASSLQLAGYGDEQYF
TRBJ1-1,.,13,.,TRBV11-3,TGTGCCAGCAGCTCGCCGGGACCAGATGAAGCTTTCTTT,CASSSPGPDEAFF
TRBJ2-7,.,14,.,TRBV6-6,TGTGCCAGCAGTTACTCGGCCGGCTTCTACGAGCAGTACTTC,CASSYSAGFYEQYF
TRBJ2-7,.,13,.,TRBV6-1,TGTGCCAGCGAGGACAGAAGCCACTACGAGCAGTACTTC,CASEDRSHYEQYF
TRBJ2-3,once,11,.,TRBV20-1,TGCAGTACCTACATCACAGATACGCAGTATTTT,CSTYITDTQYF
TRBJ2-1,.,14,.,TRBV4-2,TGTGCCAGCACCCCTGGCGGCTCCTACAATGAGCAGTTCTTC,CASTPGGSYNEQFF